This T cell receptor (beta chain) derives from a study of T cells in Graves' hyperthyroidism and ophthalmopathy. At the level of the study: Peripheral blood was collected at initial diagnosis, before any treatment.

Findings and limits, study-wide: Most clonotypes expanded in thyroid above 0.001 were likewise present in blood.

Amplified regions were TCR beta CDR3 sequences from RNA transcripts. HTBI primers drove first-round RT-PCR of the TCR CDR3. MiXCR, run by TCRdb on the multiplex PCR reads, gives a single entry per CDR3 protein. The data contain more than 550,000 distinct CDR3 sequences, around 16% of them singletons. Using about 10 ml of fresh peripheral blood, PBMCs were prepared. This clonotype was seen at least ten times. The antigen is undetermined. This CDR3 spans 15 amino acids. Trimming shortened V by 3 bases and J by 5 bases, and 14 bases separated the two germline ends. CDR1 and CDR2 (germline): KGHSH, LQKENI. The receptor comes from a man in his fifties with Graves' hyperthyroidism. Sequenced material: blood. This chain uses TRBV18 with TRBJ2-1; the D gene could be TRBD1 or TRBD2 (5 bases each). The CDR3 reads CASSPLEGLNNEQFF. The DNA of the CDR3 is TGTGCCAGCTCACCTCTCGAGGGGCTGAACAATGAGCAGTTCTTC.